This T cell receptor beta chain was sequenced in a study of blood T cell repertoires in COVID-19. Study in general: Material from acute and convalescent COVID-19 was sourced from the United States, Italy and Spain. The analysed material was cDNA or gDNA that came from T cells, B-cell-depleted T cells, or PBMCs.

Per the original methods: Amplification with reference gene primers provided the estimates of nucleated cell counts. Using immunoSEQ multiplex PCR, the repertoire was profiled, and TCRdb retains in-frame clones only, with some absent. V, J and clone size are those of that table, while D and trimming were read from the DNA. In the table there are roughly 250,000 clones, approximately 85% of which are singletons. The CDR3 is 14 amino acids. The germline V gene has CDR1 KGHSH and CDR2 LQKENI. V lost 6 bases to trimming and J lost 6 bases; unmatched junction nucleotides: 4. The source material was peripheral blood. This clonotype was obtained from a woman in her fifties or sixties with active or convalescent COVID-19. The chain employs TRBV18 and TRBJ2-7; TRBD2 matches 14 bases. CDR3 DNA sequence: TGTGCCAGCTCTCAGGGACTAGCGGGGGTCGAGCAGTACTTC. This translates into CASSQGLAGVEQYF.